The rows below give T cell receptor beta chains drawn from one sample of a study of cytomegalovirus exposure and HLA in healthy donors. Sequencing used immunoSEQ multiplex PCR; TCRdb keeps in-frame clones, though not all of them. The repertoire holds 55,000 to 80,000 clones, with about 65% as singletons. Sequencing used PBMCs. The receptor source for this set is a man between 45 and 60 years old in good health and CMV-seropositive. Both conserved end residues are part of each CDR3. Each record gives: V gene, clone size, J gene, CDR3 protein. The size of a clone is reported for some rows only, either as once, few or many, or as a class for expanded clones.

v_gene: TRBV15
abundance: .
j_gene: TRBJ2-3
CDR3aa: CATSLNRGGTDTQYF

v_gene: TRBV30
abundance: once
j_gene: TRBJ1-1
CDR3aa: CAWLMRADTEAFF

v_gene: TRBV2
abundance: few
j_gene: TRBJ1-6
CDR3aa: CASTADRGYNSPLHF

v_gene: TRBV6-1
abundance: few
j_gene: TRBJ2-7
CDR3aa: CASSERASGRWGEQYF

v_gene: TRBV5-6
abundance: .
j_gene: TRBJ2-3
CDR3aa: CASSYASSGGASDTQYF

v_gene: TRBV28
abundance: .
j_gene: TRBJ1-2
CDR3aa: CASRSMGGSNYGYTF

v_gene: TRBV27
abundance: .
j_gene: TRBJ2-5
CDR3aa: CASSSIEFLAGGKQETQYF

v_gene: TRBV4-3
abundance: .
j_gene: TRBJ2-7
CDR3aa: CASSQAPKGLARDEQYF

v_gene: TRBV10-3
abundance: .
j_gene: TRBJ2-1
CDR3aa: CAISESTGNEQFF

v_gene: TRBV4-3
abundance: once
j_gene: TRBJ2-6
CDR3aa: CASSQVPTGPSSGANVLTF

v_gene: TRBV5-1
abundance: once
j_gene: TRBJ2-5
CDR3aa: CASSLGDRGMETQYF

v_gene: TRBV6-6
abundance: .
j_gene: TRBJ1-5
CDR3aa: CASTPGGVVRNQPQHF

v_gene: TRBV29-1
abundance: .
j_gene: TRBJ2-2
CDR3aa: CSVGRGTGELFF

v_gene: TRBV30
abundance: .
j_gene: TRBJ2-5
CDR3aa: CAWSVLRGGGRSQETQYF

v_gene: TRBV10-3
abundance: .
j_gene: TRBJ1-3
CDR3aa: CAISDTRTTSGNTIYF

v_gene: TRBV28
abundance: .
j_gene: TRBJ1-1
CDR3aa: CASTRGRASTEAFF

v_gene: TRBV6-5
abundance: few
j_gene: TRBJ2-7
CDR3aa: CASSLRTGNYEQYF

v_gene: TRBV27
abundance: few
j_gene: TRBJ1-5
CDR3aa: CASGRTFGQPQHF

v_gene: TRBV7-9
abundance: .
j_gene: TRBJ2-1
CDR3aa: CASSLASSGRNEQFF

v_gene: TRBV2
abundance: once
j_gene: TRBJ2-4
CDR3aa: CASIRGRGKNIQYF

v_gene: TRBV2
abundance: .
j_gene: TRBJ1-1
CDR3aa: CASRVQGGTEAFF

v_gene: TRBV5-1
abundance: .
j_gene: .
CDR3aa: CASSLGFGGRGHYEQYF

v_gene: TRBV9
abundance: .
j_gene: TRBJ2-7
CDR3aa: CASGGDRAYEQYF

v_gene: TRBV30
abundance: .
j_gene: TRBJ2-2
CDR3aa: CAWSVWTSGGNANRNTGELFF

v_gene: TRBV6-1
abundance: .
j_gene: TRBJ1-2
CDR3aa: CASSEMRTF

v_gene: TRBV6-1
abundance: .
j_gene: TRBJ2-5
CDR3aa: CANHTGQPGFTQYF

v_gene: TRBV9
abundance: .
j_gene: TRBJ1-4
CDR3aa: CASSADSSNEKLFF

v_gene: TRBV7-3
abundance: .
j_gene: TRBJ2-5
CDR3aa: CASSPSGPSKETQYF

v_gene: TRBV4-2
abundance: .
j_gene: TRBJ2-3
CDR3aa: CASSQGRLAGAPGTQYF

v_gene: TRBV4-3
abundance: .
j_gene: TRBJ2-2
CDR3aa: CASSQHRQGGTGELFF

v_gene: TRBV6-4
abundance: .
j_gene: TRBJ2-1
CDR3aa: CATADNGGSSYNEQFF

v_gene: TRBV6-1
abundance: .
j_gene: TRBJ2-7
CDR3aa: CATLGQGISYEQYF

v_gene: TRBV6-6
abundance: .
j_gene: TRBJ1-5
CDR3aa: CASRGDRQPQHF

v_gene: TRBV11-1
abundance: .
j_gene: TRBJ2-1
CDR3aa: CASSHLRGSYNEQFF

v_gene: TRBV4-3
abundance: .
j_gene: TRBJ1-2
CDR3aa: CASSQDPQRTRGYGYTF

v_gene: TRBV30
abundance: .
j_gene: TRBJ1-3
CDR3aa: CAWKESGNTIYF

v_gene: TRBV30
abundance: .
j_gene: TRBJ2-5
CDR3aa: CAWSGTSNQETQYF

v_gene: TRBV9
abundance: .
j_gene: TRBJ2-1
CDR3aa: CASSVTQVDEQFF

v_gene: TRBV4-1
abundance: few
j_gene: TRBJ2-7
CDR3aa: CASSQVRTGVSEQYF

v_gene: TRBV5-1
abundance: few
j_gene: TRBJ2-1
CDR3aa: CVSSSSALAAYEQFF

v_gene: TRBV2
abundance: .
j_gene: TRBJ1-1
CDR3aa: CASSDNRANTEAFF

v_gene: TRBV4-1
abundance: .
j_gene: TRBJ2-7
CDR3aa: CASSQAKSGGAYEQYF

v_gene: TRBV28
abundance: .
j_gene: TRBJ1-2
CDR3aa: CASSLWSAGGSSIYGYTF

v_gene: TRBV7-9
abundance: .
j_gene: TRBJ1-1
CDR3aa: CASSRQGIMNTEAFF

v_gene: TRBV6-5
abundance: once
j_gene: TRBJ2-1
CDR3aa: CASRETGVNEQFF

v_gene: TRBV5-1
abundance: .
j_gene: TRBJ2-7
CDR3aa: CASSFAPRGAGEQYF

v_gene: TRBV10-3
abundance: .
j_gene: TRBJ2-7
CDR3aa: CAISEFGGNDEQYF

v_gene: TRBV27
abundance: .
j_gene: TRBJ1-2
CDR3aa: CASSLTQGALYGYTF

v_gene: TRBV5-1
abundance: few
j_gene: TRBJ2-5
CDR3aa: CASDRGGETQYF

v_gene: TRBV18
abundance: .
j_gene: TRBJ1-1
CDR3aa: CASSPMADAEAFF

v_gene: TRBV7-8
abundance: few
j_gene: TRBJ2-7
CDR3aa: CASVGRGSYEQYF

v_gene: TRBV7-9
abundance: .
j_gene: TRBJ2-7
CDR3aa: CASNPGSGFHEQYF

v_gene: TRBV30
abundance: .
j_gene: TRBJ1-5
CDR3aa: CASGGEDRNRAQHF

v_gene: TRBV15
abundance: few
j_gene: TRBJ1-3
CDR3aa: CATSGQGHTIYF

v_gene: TRBV4-1
abundance: .
j_gene: TRBJ1-2
CDR3aa: CASSQPGGRGYTF

v_gene: TRBV10-2
abundance: .
j_gene: TRBJ2-7
CDR3aa: CASSDPGTASYEQYF

v_gene: TRBV5-8
abundance: .
j_gene: TRBJ1-4
CDR3aa: CASSLGQGKGEKLFF